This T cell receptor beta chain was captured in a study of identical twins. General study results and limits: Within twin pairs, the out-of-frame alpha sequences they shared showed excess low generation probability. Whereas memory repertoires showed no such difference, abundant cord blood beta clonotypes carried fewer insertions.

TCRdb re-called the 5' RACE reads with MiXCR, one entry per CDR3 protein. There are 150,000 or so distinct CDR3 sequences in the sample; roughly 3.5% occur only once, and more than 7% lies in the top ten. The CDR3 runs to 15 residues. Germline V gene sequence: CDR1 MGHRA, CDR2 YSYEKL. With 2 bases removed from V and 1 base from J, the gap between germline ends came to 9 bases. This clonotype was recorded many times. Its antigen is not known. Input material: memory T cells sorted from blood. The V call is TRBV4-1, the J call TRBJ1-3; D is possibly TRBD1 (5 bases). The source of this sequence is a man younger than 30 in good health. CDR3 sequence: CASSQRGSSGNTIYF. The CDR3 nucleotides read TGCGCCAGCAGCCAACGGGGCAGTTCTGGAAACACCATATATTTT.